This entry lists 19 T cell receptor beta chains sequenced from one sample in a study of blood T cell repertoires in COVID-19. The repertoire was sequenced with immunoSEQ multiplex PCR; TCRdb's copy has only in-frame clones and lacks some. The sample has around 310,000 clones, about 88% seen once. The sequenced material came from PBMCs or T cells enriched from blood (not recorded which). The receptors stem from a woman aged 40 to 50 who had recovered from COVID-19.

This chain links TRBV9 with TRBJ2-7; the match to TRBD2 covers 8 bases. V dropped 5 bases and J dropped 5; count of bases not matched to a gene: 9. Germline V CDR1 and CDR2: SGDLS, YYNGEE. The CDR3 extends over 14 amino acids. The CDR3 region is CASSESGRNNEQYF. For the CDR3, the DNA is TGTGCCAGCAGTGAGAGCGGGAGAAACAACGAGCAGTACTTC.

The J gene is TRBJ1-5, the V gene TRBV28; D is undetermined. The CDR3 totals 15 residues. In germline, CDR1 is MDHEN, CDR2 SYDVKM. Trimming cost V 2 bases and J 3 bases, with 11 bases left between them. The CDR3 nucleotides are TGTGCCAGCAGTTTAGGGAGAGGGCTCAATCAGCCCCAGCATTTT. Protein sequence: CASSLGRGLNQPQHF.

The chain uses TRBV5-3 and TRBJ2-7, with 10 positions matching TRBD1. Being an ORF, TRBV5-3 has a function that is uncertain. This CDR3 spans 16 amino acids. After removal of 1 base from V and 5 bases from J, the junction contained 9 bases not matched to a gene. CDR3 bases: TGTGCCAGAAGCTTGACTTACGGGACAGGGGTCAACGAGCAGTACTTC. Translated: CARSLTYGTGVNEQYF.

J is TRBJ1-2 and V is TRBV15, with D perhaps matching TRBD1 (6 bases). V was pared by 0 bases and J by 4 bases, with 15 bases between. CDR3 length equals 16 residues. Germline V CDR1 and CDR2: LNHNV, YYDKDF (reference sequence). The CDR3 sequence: CATSRDFSGDIYGYTF. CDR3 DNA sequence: TGTGCCACCAGCAGAGATTTTTCAGGGGATATCTATGGCTACACCTTC.

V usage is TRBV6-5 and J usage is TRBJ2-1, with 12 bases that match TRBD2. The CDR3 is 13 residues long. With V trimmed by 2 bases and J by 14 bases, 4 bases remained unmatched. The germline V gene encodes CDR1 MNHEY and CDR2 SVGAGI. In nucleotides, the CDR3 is TGTGCCAGCAGTTACCGGACTAGCGGGATGAAGTTCTTC. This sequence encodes CASSYRTSGMKFF.

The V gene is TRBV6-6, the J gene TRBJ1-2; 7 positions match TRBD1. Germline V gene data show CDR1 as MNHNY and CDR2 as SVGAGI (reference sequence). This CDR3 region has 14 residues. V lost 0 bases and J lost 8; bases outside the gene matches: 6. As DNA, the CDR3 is TGTGCCAGCAGTTACTCGATAGGGGGCATAGGCTACACCTTC. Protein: CASSYSIGGIGYTF.

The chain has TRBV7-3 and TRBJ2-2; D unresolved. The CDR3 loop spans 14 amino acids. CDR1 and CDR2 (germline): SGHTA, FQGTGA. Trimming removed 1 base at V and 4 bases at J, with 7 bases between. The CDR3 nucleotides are TGTGCCAGCAGCTTAATACATCCCACCGGGGAGCTGTTTTTT. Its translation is CASSLIHPTGELFF. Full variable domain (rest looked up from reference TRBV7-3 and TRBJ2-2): GAGVSQTPSNKVTEKGKYVELRCDPISGHTALYWYRQSLGQGPEFLIYFQGTGAADDSGLPNDRFFAVRPEGSVSTLKIQRTERGDSAVYLCASSLIHPTGELFFGEGSRLTVL.

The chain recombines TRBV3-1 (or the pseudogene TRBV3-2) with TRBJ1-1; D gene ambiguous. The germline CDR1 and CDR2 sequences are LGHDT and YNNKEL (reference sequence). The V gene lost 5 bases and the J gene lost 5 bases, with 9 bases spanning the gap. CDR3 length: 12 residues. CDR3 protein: CASSYLDTEAFF. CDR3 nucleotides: TGTGCCAGCAGCTACCTAGATACTGAAGCTTTCTTT.

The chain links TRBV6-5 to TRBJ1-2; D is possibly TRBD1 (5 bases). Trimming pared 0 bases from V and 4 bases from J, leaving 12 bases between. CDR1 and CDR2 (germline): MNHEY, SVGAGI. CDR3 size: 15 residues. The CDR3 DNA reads TGTGCCAGCAGTTACTCCCCGCAGGGCCCCTATGGCTACACCTTC. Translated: CASSYSPQGPYGYTF.

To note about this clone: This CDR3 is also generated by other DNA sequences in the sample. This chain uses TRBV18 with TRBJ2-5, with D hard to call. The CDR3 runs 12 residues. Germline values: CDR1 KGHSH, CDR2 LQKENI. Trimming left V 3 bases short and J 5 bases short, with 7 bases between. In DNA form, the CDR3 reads TGTGCCAGCTCACCGACCGGGGAGACCCAGTACTTC. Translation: CASSPTGETQYF.

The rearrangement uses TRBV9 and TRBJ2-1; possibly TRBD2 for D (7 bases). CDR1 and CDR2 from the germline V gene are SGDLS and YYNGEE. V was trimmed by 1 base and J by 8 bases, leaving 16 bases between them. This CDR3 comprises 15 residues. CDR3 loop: CASSVMRGGPYEQFF. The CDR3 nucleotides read TGTGCCAGCAGCGTAATGAGGGGGGGTCCCTATGAGCAGTTCTTC.

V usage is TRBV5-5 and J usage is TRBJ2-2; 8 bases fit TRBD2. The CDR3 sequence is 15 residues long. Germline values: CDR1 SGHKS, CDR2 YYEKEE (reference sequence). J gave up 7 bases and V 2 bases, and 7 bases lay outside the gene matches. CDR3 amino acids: CASSLPGLDGGELFF. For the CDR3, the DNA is TGTGCCAGCAGCTTACCGGGACTAGATGGCGGGGAGCTGTTTTTT.

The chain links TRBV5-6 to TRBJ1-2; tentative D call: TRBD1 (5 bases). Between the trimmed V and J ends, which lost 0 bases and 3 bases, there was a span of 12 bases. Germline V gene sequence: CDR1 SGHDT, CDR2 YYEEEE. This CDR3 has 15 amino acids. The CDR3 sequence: CASSLVKGSDYGYTF. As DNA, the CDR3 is TGTGCCAGCAGCTTGGTCAAGGGGTCGGACTATGGCTACACCTTC. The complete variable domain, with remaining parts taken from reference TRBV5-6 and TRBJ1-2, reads DAGVTQSPTHLIKTRGQQVTLRCSPKSGHDTVSWYQQALGQGPQFIFQYYEEEERQRGNFPDRFSGHQFPNYSSELNVNALLLGDSALYLCASSLVKGSDYGYTFGSGTRLTVV.

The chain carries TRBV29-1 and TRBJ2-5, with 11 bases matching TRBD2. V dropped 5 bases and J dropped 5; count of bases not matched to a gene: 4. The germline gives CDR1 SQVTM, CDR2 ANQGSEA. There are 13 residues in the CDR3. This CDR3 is CSVTLAGVETQYF. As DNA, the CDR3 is TGCAGCGTTACACTAGCGGGAGTCGAGACCCAGTACTTC.

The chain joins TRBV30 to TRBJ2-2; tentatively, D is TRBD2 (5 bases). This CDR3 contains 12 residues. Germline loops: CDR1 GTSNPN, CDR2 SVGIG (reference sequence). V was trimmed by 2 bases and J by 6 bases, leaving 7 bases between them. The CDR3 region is CAWSLSAGELFF. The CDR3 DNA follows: TGTGCCTGGAGTCTTAGCGCCGGGGAGCTGTTTTTT.

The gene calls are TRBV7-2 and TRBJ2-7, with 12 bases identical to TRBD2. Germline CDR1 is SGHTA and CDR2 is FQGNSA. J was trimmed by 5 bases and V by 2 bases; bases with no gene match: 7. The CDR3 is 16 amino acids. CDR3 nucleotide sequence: TGTGCCAGCAGCTTACTAGCGGGAGGGTTCCAGGACGAGCAGTACTTC. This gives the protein CASSLLAGGFQDEQYF.

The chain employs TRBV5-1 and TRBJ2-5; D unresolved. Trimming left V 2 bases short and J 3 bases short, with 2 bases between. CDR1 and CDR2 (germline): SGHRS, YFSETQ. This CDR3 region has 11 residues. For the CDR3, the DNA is TGCGCCAGCAGCTTCGAAGAGACCCAGTACTTC. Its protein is CASSFEETQYF.

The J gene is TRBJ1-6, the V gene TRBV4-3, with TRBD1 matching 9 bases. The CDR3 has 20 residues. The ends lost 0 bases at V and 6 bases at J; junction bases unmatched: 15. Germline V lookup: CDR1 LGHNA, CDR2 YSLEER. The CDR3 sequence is CASSQELNARTGAFNSPLHF. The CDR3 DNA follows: TGCGCCAGCAGCCAAGAGCTGAATGCGCGGACAGGGGCCTTTAATTCACCCCTCCACTTT.

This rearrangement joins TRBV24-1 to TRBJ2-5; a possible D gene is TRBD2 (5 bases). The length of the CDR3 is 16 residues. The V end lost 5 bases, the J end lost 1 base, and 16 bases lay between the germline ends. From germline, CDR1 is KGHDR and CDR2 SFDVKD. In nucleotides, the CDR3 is TGTGCCACCAGTGTCCCCAGCGGAGCTTCCCAAGAGACCCAGTACTTC. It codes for CATSVPSGASQETQYF.